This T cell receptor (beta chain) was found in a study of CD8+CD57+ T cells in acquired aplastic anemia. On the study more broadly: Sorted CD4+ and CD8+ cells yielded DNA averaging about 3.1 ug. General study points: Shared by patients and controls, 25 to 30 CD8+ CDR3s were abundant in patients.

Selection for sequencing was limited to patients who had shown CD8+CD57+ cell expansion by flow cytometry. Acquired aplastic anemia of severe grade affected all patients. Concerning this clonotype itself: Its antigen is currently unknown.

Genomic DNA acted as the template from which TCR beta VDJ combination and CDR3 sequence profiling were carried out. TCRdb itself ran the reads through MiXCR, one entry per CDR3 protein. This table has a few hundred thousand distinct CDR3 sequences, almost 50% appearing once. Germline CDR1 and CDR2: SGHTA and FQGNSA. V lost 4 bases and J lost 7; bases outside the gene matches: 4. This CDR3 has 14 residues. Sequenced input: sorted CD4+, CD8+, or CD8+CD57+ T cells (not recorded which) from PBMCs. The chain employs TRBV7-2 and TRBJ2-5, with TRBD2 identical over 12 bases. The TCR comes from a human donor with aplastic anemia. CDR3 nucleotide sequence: TGTGCCAGCAGCTCTAGCGGGGGGGTTTTGACCCAGTACTTC. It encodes CASSSSGGVLTQYF.